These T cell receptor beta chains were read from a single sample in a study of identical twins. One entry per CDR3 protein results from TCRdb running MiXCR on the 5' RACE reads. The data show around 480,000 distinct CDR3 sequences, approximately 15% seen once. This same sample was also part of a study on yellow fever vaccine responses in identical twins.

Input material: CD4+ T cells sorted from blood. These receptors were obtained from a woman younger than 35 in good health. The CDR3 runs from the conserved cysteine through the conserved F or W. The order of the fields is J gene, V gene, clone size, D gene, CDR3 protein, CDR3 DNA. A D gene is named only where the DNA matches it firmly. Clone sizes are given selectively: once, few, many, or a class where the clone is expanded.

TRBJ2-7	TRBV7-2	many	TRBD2	CASSLTSGPYEQYF	TGTGCCAGCAGCCTGACTAGCGGGCCCTACGAGCAGTACTTC
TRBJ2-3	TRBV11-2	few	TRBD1	CASSPGTRQGDTQYF	TGTGCCAGCAGCCCCGGGACCAGACAGGGAGATACGCAGTATTTT
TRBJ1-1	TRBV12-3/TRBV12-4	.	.	CASSLDSNTEAFF	TGTGCCAGCAGCTTAGACAGCAACACTGAAGCTTTCTTT
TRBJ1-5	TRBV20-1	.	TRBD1	CSAIAPGQGSQPQHF	TGCAGTGCTATAGCCCCGGGACAGGGGTCTCAGCCCCAGCATTTT
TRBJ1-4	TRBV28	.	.	CASATSGPGSNEKLFF	TGTGCCAGCGCCACTTCCGGCCCAGGGTCTAATGAAAAACTGTTTTTT
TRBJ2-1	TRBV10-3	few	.	CAISGGTDEQFF	TGTGCCATCAGTGGGGGTACCGATGAGCAGTTCTTC
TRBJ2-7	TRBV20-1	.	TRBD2	CSAEGLAGSYEQYF	TGCAGTGCGGAGGGACTAGCGGGATCCTACGAGCAGTACTTC
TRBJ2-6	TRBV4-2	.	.	CASSQRTIGTPEFLTF	TGTGCCAGCAGCCAGCGTACCATAGGGACACCCGAGTTCCTGACTTTC
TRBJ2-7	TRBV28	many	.	CASSSGSYEQYF	TGTGCCAGTAGCTCCGGATCCTACGAGCAGTACTTC
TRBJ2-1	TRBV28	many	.	CASTSTVFRGNEQFF	TGTGCCAGCACCTCCACAGTATTCCGTGGCAATGAGCAGTTCTTC
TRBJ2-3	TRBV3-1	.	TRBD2	CASSQDISGGGTDTQYF	TGTGCCAGCAGCCAAGATATTTCGGGAGGAGGCACAGATACGCAGTATTTT
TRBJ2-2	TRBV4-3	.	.	CASGSTAGELFF	TGCGCCAGCGGGTCGACAGCTGGGGAGCTGTTTTTT
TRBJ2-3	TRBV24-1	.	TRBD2	CATSGLAGSTDTQYF	TGTGCCACCAGCGGATTAGCGGGGAGCACAGATACGCAGTATTTT
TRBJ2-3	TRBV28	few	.	CASSGGYSDTQYF	TGTGCCAGCAGCGGGGGTTATTCAGATACGCAGTATTTT
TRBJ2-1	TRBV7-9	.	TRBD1	CASSFMAGQGAYNEQFF	TGTGCCAGCAGCTTTATGGCGGGACAGGGGGCGTACAATGAGCAGTTCTTC
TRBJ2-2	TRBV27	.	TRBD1	CASRRQGAIGELFF	TGTGCCAGCAGGAGACAGGGGGCGATCGGGGAGCTGTTTTTT
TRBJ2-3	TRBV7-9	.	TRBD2	CASSPGLAGAADTQYF	TGTGCCAGCAGCCCGGGACTAGCGGGAGCAGCAGATACGCAGTATTTT
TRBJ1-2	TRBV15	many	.	CATGLALGGYTF	TGTGCCACCGGTCTGGCTTTGGGTGGCTACACCTTC
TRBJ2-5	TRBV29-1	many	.	CSANPETQYF	TGCAGCGCAAATCCAGAGACCCAGTACTTC
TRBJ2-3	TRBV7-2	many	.	CASSFPALDTQYF	TGTGCCAGCAGTTTCCCCGCTTTGGATACGCAGTATTTT
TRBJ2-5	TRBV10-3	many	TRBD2	CAISESTYWREGPKETQYF	TGTGCCATCAGTGAGTCGACGTATTGGCGGGAGGGACCGAAAGAGACCCAGTACTTC
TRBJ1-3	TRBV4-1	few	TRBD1	CASSQRQGLGGTGNTIYF	TGCGCCAGCAGCCAAAGACAGGGATTAGGGGGAACTGGAAACACCATATATTTT
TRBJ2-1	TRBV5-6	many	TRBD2	CASSPLAGSSYNEQFF	TGTGCCAGCAGCCCCCTAGCGGGGAGCTCCTACAATGAGCAGTTCTTC
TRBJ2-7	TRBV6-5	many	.	CASRGTYEQYF	TGTGCCAGCCGCGGGACCTACGAGCAGTACTTC
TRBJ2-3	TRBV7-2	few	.	CASSSSPDSTDTQYF	TGTGCCAGCAGCTCCTCACCCGATAGCACAGATACGCAGTATTTT
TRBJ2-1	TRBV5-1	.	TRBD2	CASREGLADNEQFF	TGCGCCAGCAGGGAGGGACTAGCGGACAATGAGCAGTTCTTC